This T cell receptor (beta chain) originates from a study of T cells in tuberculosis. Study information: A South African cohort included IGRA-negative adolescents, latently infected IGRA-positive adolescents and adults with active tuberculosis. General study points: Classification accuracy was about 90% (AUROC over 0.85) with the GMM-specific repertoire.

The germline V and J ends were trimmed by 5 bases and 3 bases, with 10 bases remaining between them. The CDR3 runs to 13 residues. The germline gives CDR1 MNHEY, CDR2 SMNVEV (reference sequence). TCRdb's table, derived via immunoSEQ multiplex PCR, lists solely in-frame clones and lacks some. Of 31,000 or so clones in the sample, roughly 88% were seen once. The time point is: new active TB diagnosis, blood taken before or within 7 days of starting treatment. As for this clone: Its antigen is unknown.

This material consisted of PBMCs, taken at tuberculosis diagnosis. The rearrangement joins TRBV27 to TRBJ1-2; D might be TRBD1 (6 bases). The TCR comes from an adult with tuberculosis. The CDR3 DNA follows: TGTGCCAGCAGTAAGACAGGCGACTATGGCTACACCTTC. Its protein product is CASSKTGDYGYTF.